This record covers a single TCR beta chain. Its specificity is not known. This specimen comes from a study of blood T cells in healthy people across ages. General study findings and limits: Higher diversity and more naive CD4+ cells were features of long-lived donors, compared to aged donors.

Sample-barcoded 5' priming and a J-beta primer mix drove a second PCR of roughly 6 to 12 cycles. One entry per CDR3 protein, called by TCRdb with MiXCR from the 5' RACE reads. Of about 720,000 distinct CDR3 sequences listed, 22% are singletons. The germline V gene has CDR1 SGHTA and CDR2 FQGNSA. The J segment lost 3 bases and the V segment lost 5 bases, leaving 5 bases of the junction unmatched. The CDR3 runs to 16 residues. The source is a man in his sixties or seventies in good health. The specimen was blood. The chain uses TRBV7-2 and TRBJ2-5; the match to TRBD2 covers 14 bases. Here the CDR3 reads CASSVGTSGSKETQYF. The CDR3 DNA reads TGTGCCAGCAGCGTCGGGACTAGCGGGAGTAAAGAGACCCAGTACTTC.